This entry lists 32 T cell receptor beta chains sequenced from one sample in a study of blood T cell repertoires in COVID-19. Repertoires were generated with immunoSEQ multiplex PCR, while TCRdb's copy carries only in-frame clones and drops some. Counted here are 200,000 or so clones, 80% to 90% occurring once; the ten biggest clones make up 0.6% to 0.9%. Sequenced: peripheral blood. These receptors were taken from a woman in her 70s with acute or convalescent COVID-19.

The count of this clone is one. The chain uses TRBV3-1 (or the pseudogene TRBV3-2) and TRBJ2-3, with TRBD2 identical over 8 bases. This CDR3 has 15 residues. Germline-derived CDR1 and CDR2 are LGHDT and YNNKEL (reference sequence). The J segment lost 5 bases and the V segment lost 1 base, leaving 5 bases of the junction unmatched. CDR3 in amino acids: CASSQAGGPIDTQYF. The DNA for the CDR3 is TGTGCCAGCAGCCAAGCGGGAGGGCCTATAGATACGCAGTATTTT.

The chain combines TRBV10-2 with TRBJ2-2, with 7 bases that match TRBD1. The CDR3 is 14 amino acids. Germline-derived CDR1 and CDR2 are WSHSY and SAAADI. The V gene end was trimmed by 3 bases and the J gene end by 4 bases; junction bases not matched to a gene: 2. CDR3 in amino acids: CASSDRGSTGELFF. The CDR3 coding sequence is TGCGCCAGCAGTGACAGGGGGAGCACCGGGGAGCTGTTTTTT.

The J gene is TRBJ2-7, the V gene TRBV5-1; TRBD1 agrees at 8 bases. This CDR3 is built from 16 residues. After removal of 5 bases from V and 2 bases from J, the junction contained 12 bases not matched to a gene. In germline, CDR1 is SGHRS, CDR2 YFSETQ. The CDR3 coding sequence is TGCGCCAGCAGTCGCGATCTTACGGGACAGGCCTACGAGCAGTACTTC. This translates into CASSRDLTGQAYEQYF.

This rearrangement joins TRBV5-1 to TRBJ2-5, with TRBD2 identical over 7 bases. The junction had 6 bases not matched to a gene; V was cut back by 0 bases and J by 4 bases. Germline CDR1 and CDR2: SGHRS and YFSETQ. The CDR3 sequence is 15 residues long. CDR3 DNA: TGCGCCAGCAGCTTGGTGCCGGGAGGTTCAGAGACCCAGTACTTC. It specifies CASSLVPGGSETQYF.

J is TRBJ2-2 and V is TRBV14; 8 nucleotides agree with TRBD1. Germline V gene data show CDR1 as SGHDN and CDR2 as FVKESK. The CDR3 is 19 residues long. V trimming: 0 bases; J trimming: 4 bases; junction bases outside the gene matches: 13. The CDR3, as DNA: TGTGCCAGCAGCCAAGATAATAACGGACAGGGATTCTTCACCGGGGAGCTGTTTTTT. Translation: CASSQDNNGQGFFTGELFF.

This clone was recorded only once. J is TRBJ1-3 and V is TRBV18, with D unclear. The CDR3 is 15 residues long. Germline lookup yields CDR1 KGHSH and CDR2 LQKENI. Trimming took off 6 bases at V and 3 bases at J, with 15 bases between the two ends. CDR3 DNA: TGTGCCAGCTCCCAGAGAGGTGAAGGTGGAAACACCATATATTTT. This translates into CASSQRGEGGNTIYF. The whole variable domain, filled in from reference TRBV18 and TRBJ1-3, reads NAGVMQNPRHLVRRRGQEARLRCSPMKGHSHVYWYRQLPEEGLKFMVYLQKENIIDESGMPKERFSAEFPKEGPSILRIQQVVRGDSAAYFCASSQRGEGGNTIYFGEGSWLTVV.

The V call is TRBV28, the J call TRBJ2-5; 9 nucleotides align to TRBD2. Germline-derived CDR1 and CDR2 are MDHEN and SYDVKM. The CDR3 has 14 residues. The junction had 7 bases not matched to a gene; V was cut back by 6 bases and J by 5 bases. This CDR3 is CASSRGGAVETQYF. CDR3 coding DNA: TGTGCCAGCAGCCGCGGGGGGGCGGTTGAGACCCAGTACTTC.

This clone was seen more than once but under ten times. The chain links TRBV19 to TRBJ1-1; TRBD1 is a possible D gene (5 bases). Germline V gene lookup returns CDR1 LNHDA and CDR2 SQIVND (reference sequence). The CDR3 runs to 14 residues. V lost 3 bases and J 4 bases, leaving 12 bases between the germline ends. The CDR3 loop reads CASSMAGGPTEAFF. The CDR3 DNA sequence: TGTGCCAGTAGTATGGCGGGGGGACCCACTGAAGCTTTCTTT.

The rearrangement uses TRBV24-1 and TRBJ2-3; D ambiguous. V was clipped by 5 bases and J by 3 bases, with 8 bases between them. The CDR3 covers 13 residues. The germline CDR1 and CDR2 sequences are KGHDR and SFDVKD. As DNA, the CDR3 is TGTGCCACCAGTGGAGGCCGGACAGATACGCAGTATTTT. Translated: CATSGGRTDTQYF.

The genes are TRBV18 and TRBJ1-5; 7 nucleotides agree with TRBD1. Per germline, CDR1 KGHSH and CDR2 LQKENI. The CDR3 extends over 16 amino acids. The V and J ends lost 6 bases and 1 base, in that order; junction bases with no gene match: 9. CDR3 amino acids: CASSRDTGASNQPQHF. CDR3 in DNA: TGTGCCAGCTCCAGGGACACAGGGGCGAGCAATCAGCCCCAGCATTTT.

The chain recombines TRBV7-9 with TRBJ2-1; weak D call: TRBD2 (5 bases). This CDR3 is built from 14 residues. Trimming shortened V by 1 base and J by 8 bases, and 12 bases separated the two germline ends. The germline V gene encodes CDR1 SEHNR and CDR2 FQNEAQ (reference sequence). The CDR3 nucleotides are TGTGCCAGCAGCTTAGGAGGGCAGAACGATGAGCAGTTCTTC. Amino acids: CASSLGGQNDEQFF.

The chain couples TRBV9 to TRBJ1-1; 9 bases align to TRBD1. V was pared by 0 bases and J by 5 bases, with 11 bases of the junction left unmatched. This CDR3 has 17 amino acids. Germline values: CDR1 SGDLS, CDR2 YYNGEE. The CDR3 here is CASSVDDRGAIRTEAFF. CDR3 nucleotides: TGTGCCAGCAGCGTAGACGACAGGGGGGCGATCAGGACTGAAGCTTTCTTT. The whole variable domain, remainder taken from reference TRBV9 and TRBJ1-1, is DSGVTQTPKHLITATGQRVTLRCSPRSGDLSVYWYQQSLDQGLQFLIQYYNGEERAKGNILERFSAQQFPDLHSELNLSSLELGDSALYFCASSVDDRGAIRTEAFFGQGTRLTVV.

The gene calls are TRBV6-5 and TRBJ1-5; maybe TRBD1 (5 bases). The V and J ends lost 2 bases and 4 bases respectively, with 12 bases between them. CDR3 length: 15 amino acids. Germline CDR1 is MNHEY and CDR2 is SVGAGI. CDR3 loop: CASSYGGASNQPQHF. The CDR3 coding sequence is TGTGCCAGCAGTTACGGCGGGGCATCTAATCAGCCCCAGCATTTT.

Ten or more counts support this clone. The J gene is TRBJ2-7, the V gene TRBV19; the D gene is possibly TRBD2 (6 bases). CDR3 length: 13 residues. CDR1 LNHDA and CDR2 SQIVND come from the germline V gene (reference sequence). V shed 2 bases and J shed 4 bases, with 9 bases lying between them. The CDR3 bases are TGTGCCAGTAGTATAATGGAGGGATACGAGCAGTACTTC. It specifies CASSIMEGYEQYF.

Remarks on this clone: The sample carries other DNA sequences with the same CDR3. The rearrangement links TRBV7-9 to TRBJ1-5; a possible D gene is TRBD1 (5 bases). Trimming pared 4 bases from V and 3 bases from J, leaving 10 bases between. This CDR3 is 14 amino acids long. Germline loops: CDR1 SEHNR, CDR2 FQNEAQ (reference sequence). Here the CDR3 reads CASSSDSSNQPQHF. The DNA for the CDR3 is TGTGCCAGCAGCTCTGACAGTTCCAATCAGCCCCAGCATTTT. The variable domain in full, completed from reference TRBV7-9 and TRBJ1-5, reads DTGVSQNPRHKITKRGQNVTFRCDPISEHNRLYWYRQTLGQGPEFLTYFQNEAQLEKSRLLSDRFSAERPKGSFSTLEIQRTEQGDSAMYLCASSSDSSNQPQHFGDGTRLSIL.

This sequence joins TRBV6-2 or TRBV6-3 and TRBJ2-1, with 7 bases fitting TRBD2. J gave up 6 bases and V 2 bases, and 7 bases lay outside the gene matches. CDR3 length equals 15 residues. Germline assignment: CDR1 MNHEY and CDR2 SVGEGT. CDR3 sequence reads: CASSYGGRGLNEQFF. The DNA for the CDR3 is TGTGCCAGCAGTTACGGGGGGAGGGGACTCAATGAGCAGTTCTTC.

The chain has TRBV2 and TRBJ2-7; 9 bases map to TRBD2. V was pared by 6 bases and J by 4 bases, with 7 bases of the junction left unmatched. The CDR3 is 14 amino acids. Per germline, CDR1 SNHLY and CDR2 FYNNEI. The CDR3 DNA sequence: TGTGCCAGCAGAGATTGGACTAGCGCTTACGAGCAGTACTTC. Its translation is CASRDWTSAYEQYF. The full variable domain, rest sourced from reference TRBV2 and TRBJ2-7, is EPEVTQTPSHQVTQMGQEVILRCVPISNHLYFYWYRQILGQKVEFLVSFYNNEISEKSEIFDDQFSVERPDGSNFTLKIRSTKLEDSAMYFCASRDWTSAYEQYFGPGTRLTVT.

The chain links TRBV6-5 to TRBJ2-7; TRBD1 is a possible D gene (6 bases). Between the trimmed V and J ends, which lost 0 bases and 6 bases, there was a span of 18 bases. Germline CDR1 MNHEY, CDR2 SVGAGI. CDR3 length: 16 residues. Here the CDR3 DNA reads TGTGCCAGCAGTTACTCGCCGGGACAAACTGGTGCCGAGCAGTACTTC. This sequence encodes CASSYSPGQTGAEQYF.

The chain employs TRBV10-2 and TRBJ1-1; D remains unclear. The V and J ends lost 0 bases and 5 bases respectively, with 10 bases between them. Per the germline V gene, CDR1 is WSHSY and CDR2 is SAAADI. The CDR3 sequence is 14 residues long. CDR3 DNA: TGCGCCAGCAGTGAGTCCTCGGGAAGGACTGAAGCTTTCTTT. This sequence encodes CASSESSGRTEAFF.

This chain joins TRBV6-5 and TRBJ2-7; tentative D call: TRBD2 (5 bases). CDR1 and CDR2 from the germline V gene are MNHEY and SVGAGI. Deletions cut 2 bases from V and 0 bases from J, with 11 bases between. There are 15 residues in the CDR3. The DNA of the CDR3 is TGTGCCAGCAGTTACCAGAGGGCTAGCTCCTACGAGCAGTACTTC. Protein: CASSYQRASSYEQYF.

The rearrangement joins TRBV6-5 to TRBJ1-1, with D maybe TRBD1 (5 bases). V lost 4 bases to trimming and J lost 0 bases, with 12 bases between them. The length of the CDR3 is 15 residues. Germline V gene data show CDR1 as MNHEY and CDR2 as SVGAGI. DNA of the CDR3: TGTGCCAGCAGTTCGACAGCTGCTATGAACACTGAAGCTTTCTTT. Translating gives CASSSTAAMNTEAFF.

V usage is TRBV12-5 and J usage is TRBJ1-5; D not certain. This CDR3 spans 15 amino acids. The V end was cut by 8 bases, the J end by 0 bases, with 14 bases between. From germline, CDR1 is LGHNT and CDR2 FRNRAP. The CDR3 nucleotides read TGTGCTAGTCAAAACGCGGGGTATAGCAATCAGCCCCAGCATTTT. Translation: CASQNAGYSNQPQHF.

To note about this clone: The junction departs from the called germline gene at one end, perhaps through a read error. The J gene is TRBJ2-1, the V gene TRBV19; 8 nucleotides align to TRBD1. Looked up from germline, CDR1 is LNHDA and CDR2 is SQIVND (reference sequence). The CDR3 is made up of 14 amino acids. This CDR3 is CASSIDRAGGAQIF. Here the CDR3 DNA reads TGTGCCAGTAGTATAGATCGGGCAGGGGGCGCGCAAATCTTC.

The rearrangement joins TRBV5-5 to TRBJ2-7, with 9 bases fitting TRBD1. The V gene's germline CDR1 is SGHKS and CDR2 YYEKEE (reference sequence). The CDR3 is 14 amino acids. V was pared by 4 bases and J by 2 bases, with 4 bases of the junction left unmatched. CDR3 coding DNA: TGTGCCAGCAGCGGAACAGGGGGCCCCTACGAGCAGTACTTC. Translated, it gives CASSGTGGPYEQYF.

V is TRBV18 and J is TRBJ2-7; 11 nucleotides agree with TRBD2. V trimming: 5 bases; J trimming: 1 base; junction bases outside the gene matches: 1. This CDR3 is 14 amino acids long. The germline gives CDR1 KGHSH, CDR2 LQKENI. Written as DNA, the CDR3 is TGTGCCAGCTCATCTAGCGGGAGGTCCTACGAGCAGTACTTC. Translation: CASSSSGRSYEQYF.

The rearrangement joins TRBV6-2 or TRBV6-3 to TRBJ2-3; 8 bases map to TRBD2. The CDR3 has 16 amino acids. Germline V gene sequence: CDR1 MNHEY, CDR2 SVGEGT. V dropped 6 bases and J dropped 3; count of bases not matched to a gene: 11. In nucleotides, the CDR3 is TGTGCCAGCAGCGACATTCTGAGACTAGCGACAGATACGCAGTATTTT. Protein product: CASSDILRLATDTQYF.

CDR3 region: CASSQRTGGEIAFF. The CDR3 DNA is TGCGCCAGCTCCCAAAGGACCGGAGGCGAAATAGCTTTCTTT. The gene calls are TRBV10-1 and TRBJ1-1; D remains unclear. The CDR3 is 14 residues long. In germline, CDR1 is WNHNN, CDR2 SYGVQD (reference sequence). Trimming stripped 8 bases from V and 10 bases from J, with 23 bases between.

The chain carries TRBV7-3 and TRBJ1-3; possibly TRBD1 for D (5 bases). There are 14 residues in the CDR3. V lost 0 bases to trimming and J lost 4 bases, with 7 bases between them. In germline, CDR1 is SGHTA, CDR2 FQGTGA. The CDR3 is CASSLTGVGNTIYF. The CDR3 DNA reads as TGTGCCAGCAGCTTAACAGGGGTCGGAAACACCATATATTTT.

The V call is TRBV29-1, the J call TRBJ1-2, with unresolved D. CDR3 size: 15 residues. Germline V CDR1 and CDR2: SQVTM, ANQGSEA. Trimming shortened V by 0 bases and J by 4 bases, and 15 bases separated the two germline ends. CDR3 sequence reads: CSVEDPGLTLYGYTF. The CDR3 coding sequence is TGCAGCGTTGAAGACCCTGGACTGACCCTCTATGGCTACACCTTC. Full variable domain (remainder filled in from reference TRBV29-1 and TRBJ1-2): SAVISQKPSRDICQRGTSLTIQCQVDSQVTMMFWYRQQPGQSLTLIATANQGSEATYESGFVIDKFPISRPNLTFSTLTVSNMSPEDSSIYLCSVEDPGLTLYGYTFGSGTRLTVV.

This chain uses TRBV24-1 with TRBJ2-7, with 9 positions matching TRBD1. The CDR3 is made up of 14 amino acids. The germline gives CDR1 KGHDR, CDR2 SFDVKD. V trimming: 3 bases; J trimming: 3 bases; junction bases outside the gene matches: 2. The chain's CDR3 is CATSDGGQGYEQYF. The CDR3, as DNA: TGTGCCACCAGTGATGGGGGACAGGGCTACGAGCAGTACTTC.

The CDR3 region is CASSLKLGAGSPLHF. The CDR3 bases are TGTGCCAGCAGCTTAAAATTGGGGGCGGGTTCACCCCTCCACTTT. J is TRBJ1-6 and V is TRBV7-2; D perhaps matches TRBD1 (6 bases). This CDR3 has 15 amino acids. The V end was cut by 2 bases, the J end by 9 bases, with 14 bases between. The germline V gene encodes CDR1 SGHTA and CDR2 FQGNSA.

The chain combines TRBV6-2 or TRBV6-3 with TRBJ2-7, with a possible D match to TRBD2 (6 bases). Germline values: CDR1 MNHEY, CDR2 SVGEGT. This CDR3 has 13 amino acids. V was shortened by 1 base and J by 5 bases, with 9 bases between the two germline ends. The CDR3 coding sequence is TGTGCCAGCAGTTACTGGGGGGTTGACGAGCAGTACTTC. Its protein product is CASSYWGVDEQYF.